One and the same sample provided the 17 T cell receptor beta chains below, sequenced in a study of blood T cell repertoires in COVID-19. Produced via immunoSEQ multiplex PCR; TCRdb's table is partial and in-frame only. The table shows 200,000 to 250,000 clones, with about 88% occurring only once. The sample taken for sequencing was peripheral blood. The receptors were gathered from a woman aged 40 to 50 with acute or convalescent COVID-19.

The genes are TRBV19 and TRBJ1-2; D is unclear. The CDR3 has 14 residues. Germline V gives CDR1 LNHDA, CDR2 SQIVND (reference sequence). Trimming removed 1 base from V and 4 bases from J, with 10 bases in between. CDR3 amino acids: CASSIGTVGYGYTF. The CDR3 bases are TGTGCCAGTAGTATAGGAACGGTTGGCTATGGCTACACCTTC.

The chain recombines TRBV18 with TRBJ1-2; TRBD1 aligns across 7 bases. From germline, CDR1 is KGHSH and CDR2 LQKENI. The CDR3 covers 11 residues. The junction had 3 bases not matched to a gene; V was cut back by 8 bases and J by 6 bases. The CDR3 nucleotides are TGTGCCAGCCCGACAGGGAATGGCTACACCTTC. Translating gives CASPTGNGYTF.

This clone appeared once. The chain couples TRBV6-1 to TRBJ1-2; TRBD1 matches 8 bases. Germline V gene lookup returns CDR1 MNHNS and CDR2 SASEGT. V dropped 1 base and J dropped 5; count of bases not matched to a gene: 0. CDR3 length equals 13 residues. CDR3 DNA sequence: TGTGCCAGCAGTGAAGGGACAGGGTATGGCTACACCTTC. Its translation: CASSEGTGYGYTF.

The chain links TRBV9 to TRBJ2-3; D possibly corresponds to TRBD1 (5 bases). Trimming took off 3 bases at V and 8 bases at J, with 13 bases between the two ends. Germline CDR1 and CDR2: SGDLS and YYNGEE. This CDR3 is 13 amino acids long. The CDR3, as DNA: TGTGCCAGCAGCGGAGGACACGAATCTACGCAGTATTTT. Its translation is CASSGGHESTQYF.

The rearrangement uses TRBV1 and TRBJ2-4; TRBD2 reflects the table's D call only, with no check against the DNA. TRBV1 is a listed pseudogene. The CDR3 runs to 11 residues. CDR3: CTSRRANIQYF. The CDR3 DNA follows: TGCACCAGCAGGCGGGCAAACATTCAGTACTTC.

The chain recombines TRBV9 with TRBJ1-1, with a tentative D call TRBD1 (6 bases). Germline CDR1 and CDR2: SGDLS and YYNGEE. The CDR3 covers 13 residues. The V end was cut by 3 bases, the J end by 2 bases, with 8 bases between. DNA of the CDR3: TGTGCCAGCAGCGCGGGACACAACACTGAAGCTTTCTTT. Its translation is CASSAGHNTEAFF.

The genes are TRBV5-1 and TRBJ2-7; the match to TRBD2 covers 8 bases. This CDR3 has 13 amino acids. CDR1 and CDR2 (germline): SGHRS, YFSETQ. The junction had 5 bases not matched to a gene; V was cut back by 2 bases and J by 7 bases. The DNA for the CDR3 is TGCGCCAGCAGCTTACAGCGGGGGACGGAGCAGTACGTC. Its protein product is CASSLQRGTEQYV.

This chain connects TRBV5-1 to TRBJ1-1; D remains unclear. V lost 2 bases and J 10 bases, leaving 15 bases between the germline ends. The CDR3 length is 13 residues. The germline CDR1 and CDR2 sequences are SGHRS and YFSETQ. The CDR3 DNA reads TGCGCCAGCAGCTTAGGAGGGAATCGCGGAGCTTTCTTT. The encoded protein is CASSLGGNRGAFF.

This rearrangement joins TRBV24-1 to TRBJ2-5, with 8 nucleotides matching TRBD1. With 5 bases clipped from V and 0 bases from J, the junction kept 4 bases outside the gene matches. The CDR3 is 15 residues long. Germline V gene data show CDR1 as KGHDR and CDR2 as SFDVKD. CDR3 residues: CATSVGRGHQETQYF. Here the CDR3 DNA reads TGTGCCACCAGTGTAGGCAGGGGGCACCAAGAGACCCAGTACTTC.

This clone ranks as medium-sized (0.01 to 0.1%). The chain couples TRBV6-4 to TRBJ1-1, with D hard to call. The V end lost 2 bases, the J end lost 6 bases, and 10 bases lay between the germline ends. Germline lookup yields CDR1 MRHNA and CDR2 SNTAGT. CDR3 length equals 13 residues. The CDR3 coding sequence is TGTGCCAGCAGTGACAATACGGTCGCTGAAGCTTTCTTT. Translation: CASSDNTVAEAFF.

The rearrangement links TRBV27 to TRBJ1-1; 7 bases line up with TRBD1. The V and J ends lost 5 bases and 1 base, in that order; junction bases with no gene match: 7. There are 15 residues in the CDR3. Germline CDR1 and CDR2: MNHEY and SMNVEV (reference sequence). CDR3 protein: CASSPQQGWNTEAFF. The CDR3 DNA follows: TGTGCCAGCAGTCCCCAACAGGGGTGGAACACTGAAGCTTTCTTT.

V gene TRBV18 combines with J gene TRBJ1-5; 9 nucleotides line up with TRBD1. The J segment lost 0 bases and the V segment lost 4 bases, leaving 1 base of the junction unmatched. The CDR3 length is 15 residues. The germline CDR1 and CDR2 sequences are KGHSH and LQKENI. The CDR3 DNA follows: TGTGCCAGCTCACGGACAGGGGATAGCAATCAGCCCCAGCATTTT. Amino acid sequence: CASSRTGDSNQPQHF.

The V call is TRBV10-1, the J call TRBJ2-3, with D possibly being TRBD1 (6 bases). From germline, CDR1 is WNHNN and CDR2 SYGVQD (reference sequence). V dropped 6 bases and J dropped 3 bases, with 13 bases sitting between them. The CDR3 spans 14 residues. The chain's CDR3 is CASSRGLGTDTQYF. CDR3 nucleotide sequence: TGCGCCAGCAGCAGGGGCTTGGGAACAGATACGCAGTATTTT.

The V call is TRBV2, the J call TRBJ2-2; perhaps TRBD2 as D (6 bases). The CDR3 consists of 15 residues. Between the trimmed V and J ends, which lost 3 bases and 5 bases, there was a span of 13 bases. The germline V gene encodes CDR1 SNHLY and CDR2 FYNNEI. The CDR3 loop is CASSETRGRTGELFF. CDR3 nucleotide sequence: TGTGCCAGCAGTGAGACTAGGGGACGGACCGGGGAGCTGTTTTTT.

This sequence joins TRBV7-2 and TRBJ1-6, with D tentatively TRBD1 (6 bases). Germline CDR1 is SGHTA and CDR2 is FQGNSA. Trimming shortened V by 2 bases and J by 0 bases, and 11 bases separated the two germline ends. The CDR3 is made up of 17 amino acids. The CDR3 DNA follows: TGTGCCAGCAGCTTATGGGCAGGGGTCTCCTATAATTCACCCCTCCACTTT. It is translated as CASSLWAGVSYNSPLHF.

The CDR3 sequence: CASSVDGGDSGANVLTF. The CDR3 region has the DNA TGTGCCAGCAGCGTAGATGGGGGGGACTCTGGGGCCAACGTCCTGACTTTC. This chain uses TRBV9 with TRBJ2-6, with 7 positions matching TRBD2. Germline CDR1 SGDLS, CDR2 YYNGEE. The length of the CDR3 is 17 residues. V gave up 0 bases and J gave up 0 bases; unmatched junction bases: 3.

The CDR3 sequence is CASSSAGTALYSNQPQHF. The CDR3 nucleotides read TGCGCCAGCAGCTCGGCCGGGACAGCACTTTATAGCAATCAGCCCCAGCATTTT. This chain joins TRBV5-1 and TRBJ1-5; 7 nucleotides line up with TRBD1. This CDR3 is built from 18 residues. The germline CDR1 and CDR2 sequences are SGHRS and YFSETQ. With V trimmed by 3 bases and J by 0 bases, 12 bases remained unmatched.